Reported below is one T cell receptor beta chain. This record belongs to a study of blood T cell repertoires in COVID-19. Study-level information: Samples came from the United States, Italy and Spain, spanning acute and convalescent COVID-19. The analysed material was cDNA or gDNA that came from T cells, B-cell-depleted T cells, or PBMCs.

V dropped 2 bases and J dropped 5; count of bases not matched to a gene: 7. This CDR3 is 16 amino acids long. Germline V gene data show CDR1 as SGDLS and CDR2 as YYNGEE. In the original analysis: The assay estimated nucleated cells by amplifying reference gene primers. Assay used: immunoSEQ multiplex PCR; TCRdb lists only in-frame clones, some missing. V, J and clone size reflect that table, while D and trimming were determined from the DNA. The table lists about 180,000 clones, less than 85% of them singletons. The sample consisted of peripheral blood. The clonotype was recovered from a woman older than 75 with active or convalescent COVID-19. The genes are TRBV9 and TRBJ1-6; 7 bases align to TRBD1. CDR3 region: CASSVGPGTDNSPLHF. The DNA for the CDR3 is TGTGCCAGCAGCGTGGGACCCGGGACAGATAATTCACCCCTCCACTTT.